The 8 T cell receptor beta chains reported below all come from one sample, sequenced in a study of T cells in Graves' hyperthyroidism and ophthalmopathy (dated by TCRdb to the late 2010s). Receptors were amplified or captured by multiplex PCR. Sequencing was performed on an Illumina HiSeq 2000. The TCR beta CDR3 regions were amplified from RNA transcripts. A first-round RT-PCR of the TCR CDR3 used the HTBI primer set with the Qiagen OneStep RT-PCR kit. Using fastp trimming at Q25 and MiXCR clonotype assembly, TCRdb reanalyzed the public sequencing data and kept in-frame beta chains. Rows with one shared CDR3 protein collapse into an entry with the most common genes and DNA. The sample data list roughly 840,000 distinct CDR3 sequences, and more than 30% of these were observed just once. Over 8% of the sample goes to the ten largest clones. The specimen was blood. The receptors here all came from a man aged 18-30 years with Graves' hyperthyroidism.

This clonotype was picked up many times. The J gene is TRBJ2-7, the V gene TRBV20-1; 12 nucleotides align to TRBD1. Per the germline V gene, CDR1 is DFQATT and CDR2 is SNEGSKA (reference sequence). V trimming: 2 bases; J trimming: 7 bases; junction bases outside the gene matches: 6. The CDR3 is 14 amino acids. Here the CDR3 reads CSARPGQGAREQYF. The CDR3 DNA reads as TGCAGTGCTAGACCGGGACAGGGGGCAAGAGAGCAGTACTTC.

V and J are TRBV20-1 and TRBJ2-7; D uncertain. The CDR3 runs 14 residues. The V gene lost 1 base and the J gene lost 0 bases, with 10 bases spanning the gap. Germline values: CDR1 DFQATT, CDR2 SNEGSKA (reference sequence). The CDR3 loop reads CSARGIGPSYEQYF. The CDR3 region has the DNA TGCAGTGCTAGAGGTATCGGTCCCTCCTACGAGCAGTACTTC.

This clonotype has a single count. This clone may be a read error of a much larger clone one base away. V and J are TRBV20-1 and TRBJ1-5; 8 nucleotides align to TRBD1. CDR3 length: 16 amino acids. CDR1 is DFQATT, CDR2 SNEGSKA, per germline (reference sequence). With V trimmed by 2 bases and J by 8 bases, 14 bases remained unmatched. The CDR3 DNA sequence: TGCAGTGCTAGATCCGGGGCAGGGGGCGATTCCGAGCCCCAGCATTTT. Translated: CSARSGAGGDSEPQHF.

The CDR3 DNA follows: TGTGCCAGCAGCTTGGAAGCGGGAGATGAGACCCAGTACTTC. This encodes CASSLEAGDETQYF. The V gene is TRBV5-4, the J gene TRBJ2-5, with TRBD2 identical over 8 bases. Germline V CDR1 and CDR2: SGHNT, YYREEE (reference sequence). V lost 0 bases and J lost 5; bases outside the gene matches: 3. This CDR3 has 14 residues.

The chain combines TRBV9 with TRBJ1-1, with no clear D. Germline V gene lookup returns CDR1 SGDLS and CDR2 YYNGEE. The length of the CDR3 is 12 residues. V was clipped by 4 bases and J by 4 bases, with 8 bases between them. The CDR3 loop is CASSQDFTEAFF. The DNA of the CDR3 is TGTGCCAGCAGCCAAGATTTCACTGAAGCTTTCTTT.

This clonotype showed up just a few times. The chain couples TRBV11-1 to TRBJ2-7, with 7 nucleotides matching TRBD2. This CDR3 contains 15 residues. Germline lookup yields CDR1 SGHAT and CDR2 FQDESV (reference sequence). Trimming removed 6 bases from V and 2 bases from J; junction bases left unmatched: 10. The CDR3 region is CASSSSTSATYEQYF. The CDR3 DNA reads TGTGCCAGCAGTTCGTCCACTAGCGCTACCTACGAGCAGTACTTC.

This clonotype was observed at least ten times. Here the CDR3 DNA reads TGTGCCAGCAGCGCCCCAGGACAGGGAAGGGGATACAATCAGCCCCAGCATTTT. Protein product: CASSAPGQGRGYNQPQHF. V gene TRBV7-3 combines with J gene TRBJ1-5, with 8 bases matching TRBD1. The CDR3 contains 18 residues. Trimming cost V 5 bases and J 3 bases; bases outside gene matches: 15. Germline loops: CDR1 SGHTA, CDR2 FQGTGA.

This chain uses TRBV7-9 with TRBJ1-1, with D possibly TRBD1 on 5 matching bases. The germline V gene has CDR1 SEHNR and CDR2 FQNEAQ (reference sequence). The length of the CDR3 is 16 residues. V was cut by 5 bases and J by 1 base, with 17 bases left in between. The CDR3 nucleotides are TGTGCCAGCAGCCTACCACCGGACAAACCGAACACTGAAGCTTTCTTT. This codes for CASSLPPDKPNTEAFF.